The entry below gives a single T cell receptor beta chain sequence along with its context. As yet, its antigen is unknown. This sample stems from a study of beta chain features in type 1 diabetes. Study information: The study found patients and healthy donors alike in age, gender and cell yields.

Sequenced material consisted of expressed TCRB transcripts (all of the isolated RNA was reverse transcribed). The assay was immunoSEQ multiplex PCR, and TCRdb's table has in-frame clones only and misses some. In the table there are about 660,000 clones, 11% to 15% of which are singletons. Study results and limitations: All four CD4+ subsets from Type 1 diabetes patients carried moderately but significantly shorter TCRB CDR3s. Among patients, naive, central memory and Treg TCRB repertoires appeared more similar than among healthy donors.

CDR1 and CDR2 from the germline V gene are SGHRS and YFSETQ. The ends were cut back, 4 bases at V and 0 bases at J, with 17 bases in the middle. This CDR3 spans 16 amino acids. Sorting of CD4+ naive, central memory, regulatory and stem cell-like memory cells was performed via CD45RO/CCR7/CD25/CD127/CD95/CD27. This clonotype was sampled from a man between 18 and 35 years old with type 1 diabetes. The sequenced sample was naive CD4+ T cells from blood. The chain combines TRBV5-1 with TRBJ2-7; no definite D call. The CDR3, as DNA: TGCGCCAGCAGCGTGGGCCGGCGCTATAACTCCTACGAGCAGTACTTC. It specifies CASSVGRRYNSYEQYF.